This section outlines one TCR beta chain sequence together with its context. The data derive from a study of cytomegalovirus exposure and HLA in healthy donors. PCR involved 60 Vbeta and 13 Jbeta primers. Profiled with immunoSEQ multiplex PCR; TCRdb holds only in-frame clones, not every one. This sample's clone table lists 100,000 to 150,000 clones. The CDR3 length is 16 residues. Per the germline V gene, CDR1 is LNHDA and CDR2 is SQIVND (reference sequence). With 7 bases clipped from V and 3 bases from J, the junction kept 11 bases outside the gene matches. The specimen was PBMCs. The chain carries TRBV19 and TRBJ1-1, with 10 positions matching TRBD1. This TCR came from a middle-aged woman in good health and CMV-seropositive. The CDR3 loop reads CASTLTGTGAHTEAFF. The CDR3 DNA is TGTGCCAGTACCTTAACCGGGACAGGGGCGCACACTGAAGCTTTCTTT.